The source of this T cell receptor beta chain is a study of blood T cells in healthy people across ages. Germline lookup yields CDR1 SQVTM and CDR2 ANQGSEA. CDR3 length: 14 amino acids. V was pared by 1 base and J by 8 bases, with 15 bases between. This clonotype was observed a handful of times. Next came a second PCR, run for roughly 6 to 11 cycles, which used a sample-barcoded 5' primer along with a J-beta primer mix. In TCRdb, the 5' RACE reads were re-called with MiXCR into one record per CDR3 protein. Of almost 800,000 distinct CDR3 sequences in the sample, roughly 50% are singletons; the top ten hold roughly 22%.

The chain uses TRBV29-1 and TRBJ2-1, with TRBD1 as a possible D gene (6 bases). The sample comprised blood. The receptor's source is a man between 25 and 39 years old in good health. The CDR3: CSVEGYRVSDEQFF. CDR3 sequence (DNA): TGCAGCGTTGAAGGGTACAGGGTAAGCGATGAGCAGTTCTTC.